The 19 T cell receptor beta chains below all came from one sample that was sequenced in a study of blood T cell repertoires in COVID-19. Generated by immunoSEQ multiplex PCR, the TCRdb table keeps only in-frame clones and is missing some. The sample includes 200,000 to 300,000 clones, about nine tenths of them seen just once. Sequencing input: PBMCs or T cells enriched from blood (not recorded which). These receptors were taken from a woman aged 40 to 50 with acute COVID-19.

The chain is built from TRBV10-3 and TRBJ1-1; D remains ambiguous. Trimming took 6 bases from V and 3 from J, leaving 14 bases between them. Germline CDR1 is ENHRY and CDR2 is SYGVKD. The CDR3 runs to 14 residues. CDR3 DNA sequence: TGTGCCATCAGGATGGCCCTGGAGGACACTGAAGCTTTCTTT. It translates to CAIRMALEDTEAFF.

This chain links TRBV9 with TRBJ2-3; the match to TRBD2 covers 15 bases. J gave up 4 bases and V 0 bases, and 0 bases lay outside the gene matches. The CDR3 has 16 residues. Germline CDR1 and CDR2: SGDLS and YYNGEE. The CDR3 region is CASSVGTSGGADTQYF. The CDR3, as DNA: TGTGCCAGCAGCGTAGGGACTAGCGGGGGGGCAGATACGCAGTATTTT. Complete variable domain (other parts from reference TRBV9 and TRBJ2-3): DSGVTQTPKHLITATGQRVTLRCSPRSGDLSVYWYQQSLDQGLQFLIQYYNGEERAKGNILERFSAQQFPDLHSELNLSSLELGDSALYFCASSVGTSGGADTQYFGPGTRLTVL.

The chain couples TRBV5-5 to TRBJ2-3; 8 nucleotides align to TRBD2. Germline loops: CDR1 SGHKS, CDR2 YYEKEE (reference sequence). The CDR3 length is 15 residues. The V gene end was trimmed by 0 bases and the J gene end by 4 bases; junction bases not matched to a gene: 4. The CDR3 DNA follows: TGTGCCAGCAGCTTGGTTTCGGGGGGGCCAGATACGCAGTATTTT. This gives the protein CASSLVSGGPDTQYF.

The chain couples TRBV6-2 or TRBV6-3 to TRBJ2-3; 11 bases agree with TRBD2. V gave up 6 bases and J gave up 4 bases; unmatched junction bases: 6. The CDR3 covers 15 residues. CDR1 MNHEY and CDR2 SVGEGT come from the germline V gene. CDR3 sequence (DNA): TGTGCCAGCAGCGGGACTAGCGGTGGGTCAGATACGCAGTATTTT. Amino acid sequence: CASSGTSGGSDTQYF.

The CDR3, as DNA: TGTGCCAGTAGTATTCGGACAGGGAACTCTGGAAACACCATATATTTT. It specifies CASSIRTGNSGNTIYF. V and J are TRBV19 and TRBJ1-3; 8 bases align to TRBD1. Germline assignment: CDR1 LNHDA and CDR2 SQIVND (reference sequence). The CDR3 runs to 16 residues. The V and J ends lost 3 bases and 0 bases, in that order; junction bases with no gene match: 4.

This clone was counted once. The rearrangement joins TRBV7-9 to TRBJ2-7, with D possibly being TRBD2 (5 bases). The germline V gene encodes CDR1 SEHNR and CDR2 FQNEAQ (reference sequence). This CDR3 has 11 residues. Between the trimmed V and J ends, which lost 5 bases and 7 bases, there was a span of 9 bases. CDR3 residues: CASSPGWEQYF. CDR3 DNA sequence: TGTGCCAGCAGCCCGGGGTGGGAGCAGTACTTC.

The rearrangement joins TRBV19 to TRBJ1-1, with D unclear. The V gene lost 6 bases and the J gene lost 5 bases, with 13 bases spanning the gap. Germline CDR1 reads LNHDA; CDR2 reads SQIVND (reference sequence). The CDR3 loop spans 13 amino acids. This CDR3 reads CASRPWVTTEAFF. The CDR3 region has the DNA TGTGCCAGTAGGCCCTGGGTGACAACTGAAGCTTTCTTT. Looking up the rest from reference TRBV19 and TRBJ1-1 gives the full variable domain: DGGITQSPKYLFRKEGQNVTLSCEQNLNHDAMYWYRQDPGQGLRLIYYSQIVNDFQKGDIAEGYSVSREKKESFPLTVTSAQKNPTAFYLCASRPWVTTEAFFGQGTRLTVV.

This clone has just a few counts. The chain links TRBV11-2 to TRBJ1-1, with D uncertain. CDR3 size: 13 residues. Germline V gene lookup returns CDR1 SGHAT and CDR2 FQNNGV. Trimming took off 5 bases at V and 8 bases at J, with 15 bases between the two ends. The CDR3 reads CASSLSLGREAFF. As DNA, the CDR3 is TGTGCCAGCAGCCTAAGCCTAGGCAGAGAAGCTTTCTTT.

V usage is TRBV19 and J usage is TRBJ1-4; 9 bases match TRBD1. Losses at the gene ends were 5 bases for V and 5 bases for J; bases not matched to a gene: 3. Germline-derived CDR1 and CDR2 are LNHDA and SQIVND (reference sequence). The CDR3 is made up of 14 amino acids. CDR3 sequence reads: CASSVGTGNEKLFF. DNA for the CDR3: TGTGCCAGTAGTGTTGGGACAGGGAATGAAAAACTGTTTTTT. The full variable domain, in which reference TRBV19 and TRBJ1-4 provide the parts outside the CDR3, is DGGITQSPKYLFRKEGQNVTLSCEQNLNHDAMYWYRQDPGQGLRLIYYSQIVNDFQKGDIAEGYSVSREKKESFPLTVTSAQKNPTAFYLCASSVGTGNEKLFFGSGTQLSVL.

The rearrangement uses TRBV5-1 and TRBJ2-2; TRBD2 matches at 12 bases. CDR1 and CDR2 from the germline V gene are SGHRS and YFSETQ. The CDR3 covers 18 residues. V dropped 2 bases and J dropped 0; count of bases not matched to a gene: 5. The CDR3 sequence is CASSLLAGGHTNTGELFF. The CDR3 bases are TGCGCCAGCAGCTTACTAGCGGGAGGCCATACGAACACCGGGGAGCTGTTTTTT.

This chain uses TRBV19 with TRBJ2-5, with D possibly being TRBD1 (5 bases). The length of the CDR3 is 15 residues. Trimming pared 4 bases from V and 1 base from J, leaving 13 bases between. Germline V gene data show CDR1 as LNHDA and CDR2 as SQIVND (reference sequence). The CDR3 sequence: CASSRVVRAQETQYF. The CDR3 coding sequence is TGTGCCAGTAGTAGGGTCGTCAGGGCCCAAGAGACCCAGTACTTC.

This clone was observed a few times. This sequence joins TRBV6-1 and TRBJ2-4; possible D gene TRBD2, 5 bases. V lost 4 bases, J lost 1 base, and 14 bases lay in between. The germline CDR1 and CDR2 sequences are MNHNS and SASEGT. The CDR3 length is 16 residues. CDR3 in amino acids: CASSGLRFWAKNIQYF. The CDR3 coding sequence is TGTGCCAGCAGTGGACTAAGGTTCTGGGCCAAAAACATTCAGTACTTC.

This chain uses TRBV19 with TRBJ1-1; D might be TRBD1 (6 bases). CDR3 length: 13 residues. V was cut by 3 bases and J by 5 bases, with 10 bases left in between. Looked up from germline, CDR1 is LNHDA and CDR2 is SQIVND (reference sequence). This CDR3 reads CASSIIRGTEAFF. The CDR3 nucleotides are TGTGCCAGTAGTATCATTAGGGGGACTGAAGCTTTCTTT.

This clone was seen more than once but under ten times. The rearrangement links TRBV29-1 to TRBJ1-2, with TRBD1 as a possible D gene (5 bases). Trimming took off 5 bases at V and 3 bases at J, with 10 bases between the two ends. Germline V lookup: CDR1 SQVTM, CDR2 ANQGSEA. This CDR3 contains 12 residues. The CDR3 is CSVKGTDYGYTF. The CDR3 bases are TGCAGCGTTAAAGGGACTGACTATGGCTACACCTTC.

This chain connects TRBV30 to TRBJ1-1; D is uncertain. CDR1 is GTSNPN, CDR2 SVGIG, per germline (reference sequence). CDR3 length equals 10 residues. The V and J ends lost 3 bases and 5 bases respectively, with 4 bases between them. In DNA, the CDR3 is TGTGCCTGGAGGCGGACTGAAGCTTTCTTT. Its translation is CAWRRTEAFF.

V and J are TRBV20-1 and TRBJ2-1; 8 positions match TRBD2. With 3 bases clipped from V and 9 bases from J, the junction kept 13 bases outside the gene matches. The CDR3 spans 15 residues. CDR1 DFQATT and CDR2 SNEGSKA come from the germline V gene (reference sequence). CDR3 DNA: TGCAGTGCTAGTTTCGGCCTAGCGGGTGTCGGTGAGCAGTTCTTC. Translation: CSASFGLAGVGEQFF.

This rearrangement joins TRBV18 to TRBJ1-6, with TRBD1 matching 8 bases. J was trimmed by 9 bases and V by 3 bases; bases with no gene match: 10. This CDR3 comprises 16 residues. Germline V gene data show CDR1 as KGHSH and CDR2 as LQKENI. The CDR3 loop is CASSPLPDRESSPLHF. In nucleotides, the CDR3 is TGTGCCAGCTCACCTCTCCCGGACAGGGAAAGTTCACCCCTCCACTTT. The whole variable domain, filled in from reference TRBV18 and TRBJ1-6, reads NAGVMQNPRHLVRRRGQEARLRCSPMKGHSHVYWYRQLPEEGLKFMVYLQKENIIDESGMPKERFSAEFPKEGPSILRIQQVVRGDSAAYFCASSPLPDRESSPLHFGNGTRLTVT.

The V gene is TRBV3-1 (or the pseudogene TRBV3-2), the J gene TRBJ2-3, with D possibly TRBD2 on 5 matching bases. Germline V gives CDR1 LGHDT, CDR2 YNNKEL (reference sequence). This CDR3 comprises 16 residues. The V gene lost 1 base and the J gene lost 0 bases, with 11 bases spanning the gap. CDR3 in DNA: TGTGCCAGCAGCCAAGGGGAGAGGCCGAGCACAGATACGCAGTATTTT. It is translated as CASSQGERPSTDTQYF.

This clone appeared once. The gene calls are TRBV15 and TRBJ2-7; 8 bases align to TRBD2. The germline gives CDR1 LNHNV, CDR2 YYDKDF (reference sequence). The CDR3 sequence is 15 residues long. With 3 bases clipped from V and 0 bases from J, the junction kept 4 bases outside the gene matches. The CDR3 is CATSSGRGASYEQYF. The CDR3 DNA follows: TGTGCCACCAGCAGCGGGCGGGGGGCCTCCTACGAGCAGTACTTC.